This T cell receptor (beta chain) was found in a study of shared clonotypes between healthy human individuals. This CDR3 region has 14 residues. Germline assignment: CDR1 MNHEY and CDR2 SVGAGI. Trimming removed 6 bases from V and 2 bases from J; junction bases left unmatched: 7. Using around 180 ng DNA, 32,000 or so T cell genomes, the sorted-subset replicate PCRs were run. In the original processing: With immunoSEQ giving junction-only sequences and no quality scores, filtering differed. Clones were read by immunoSEQ multiplex PCR, and TCRdb kept only the in-frame ones, dropping some. V, J and clone size reflect that table, while D and trimming were determined from the DNA. The sample shows about 2.3 million clones, around 92% of them seen only once.

The sequencing sample was made of naive CD4+ T cells from PBMCs. Subset reported: CD45RA+ positively selected. V and J are TRBV6-5 and TRBJ2-7; 7 bases map to TRBD1. The origin of this receptor is a man between 18 and 29 years old in good health. Some clones in this sample may be carry-over from other donors' samples. CDR3 sequence: CASRPGQRTYEQYF. As DNA, the CDR3 is TGTGCCAGCAGACCGGGACAGCGGACCTACGAGCAGTACTTC.